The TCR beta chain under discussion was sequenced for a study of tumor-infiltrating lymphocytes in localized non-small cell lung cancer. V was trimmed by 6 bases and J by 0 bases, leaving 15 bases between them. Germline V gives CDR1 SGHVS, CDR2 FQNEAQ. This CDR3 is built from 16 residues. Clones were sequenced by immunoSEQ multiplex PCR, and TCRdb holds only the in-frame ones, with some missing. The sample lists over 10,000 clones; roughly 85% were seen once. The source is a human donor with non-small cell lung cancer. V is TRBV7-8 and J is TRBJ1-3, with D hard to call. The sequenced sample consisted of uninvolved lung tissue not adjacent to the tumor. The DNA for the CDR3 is TGTGCCAGCAGTTCCCCGTTGGGGTTCTCTGGAAACACCATATATTTT. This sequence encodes CASSSPLGFSGNTIYF.